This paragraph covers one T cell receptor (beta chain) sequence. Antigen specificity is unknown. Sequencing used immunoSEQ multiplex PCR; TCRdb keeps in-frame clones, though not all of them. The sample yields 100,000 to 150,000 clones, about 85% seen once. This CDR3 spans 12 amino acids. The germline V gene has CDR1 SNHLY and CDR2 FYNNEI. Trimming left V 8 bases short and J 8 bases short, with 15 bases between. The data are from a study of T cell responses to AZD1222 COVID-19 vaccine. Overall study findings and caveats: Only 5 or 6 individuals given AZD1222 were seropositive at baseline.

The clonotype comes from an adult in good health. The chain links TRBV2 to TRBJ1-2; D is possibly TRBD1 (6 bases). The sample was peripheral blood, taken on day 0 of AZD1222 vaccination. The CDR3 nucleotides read TGTGCCAGCCTTGGCGGCAGGGGAGGCTACACCTTC. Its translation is CASLGGRGGYTF. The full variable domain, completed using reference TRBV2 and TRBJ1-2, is EPEVTQTPSHQVTQMGQEVILRCVPISNHLYFYWYRQILGQKVEFLVSFYNNEISEKSEIFDDQFSVERPDGSNFTLKIRSTKLEDSAMYFCASLGGRGGYTFGSGTRLTVV.